One TCR beta chain is described in this entry. Its antigen is unidentified. Because the CDR3 is missing its conserved closing phenylalanine or tryptophan, this is likely a read error. V lost 0 bases, J lost 5 bases, and 17 bases lay in between. CDR1 and CDR2 (germline): DFQATT, SNEGSKA (reference sequence). The CDR3 is made up of 17 amino acids. The sorted Tregs were CD4+CD25+CD127-/low cells. Full-length variable regions came from constant-region reverse primers plus semi-nested Nested Universal Primer A PCR. Each CDR3 protein gets one entry after TCRdb re-called the 5' RACE reads with MiXCR. The sample records 8,000 to 10,000 distinct CDR3 sequences, about 25% being singletons. Overall study results and limits: In terms of TCR gene usage, tumor memory CD4+ T cells clustered together with blood and lymph node memory CD4+ cells, as well as with lymph node naive CD4+ cells. Tumor Treg TCRs overlapped most with tumor naive CD4+ cells.

The rearrangement joins TRBV20-1 to TRBJ1-6; D not resolved. Material: Tregs sorted from blood. The TCR originated in a female donor with breast cancer. The CDR3 bases are TGCAGTGCTAGAGATCCGGACCCTCGTGGGGATAATTCACCCCTCCACCTT. Residues: CSARDPDPRGDNSPLHL.